A selection of T cell receptor beta chains follows, all from one sample in a study of blood T cell repertoires in COVID-19. Sequencing was performed with immunoSEQ multiplex PCR; in TCRdb, only in-frame clones are kept and a portion is missing. The sample comprises under 150,000 clones, 88% of which are singletons, and over 1.5% rests with the top ten. Sequencing was performed on peripheral blood. The receptors were gathered from a human donor in a cohort sampled during active COVID-19. Both conserved end residues are part of each CDR3. D genes are given only for firm matches.

len,d_gene,v_gene,j_gene,CDR3aa,CDR3nt
15,TRBD1,TRBV5-6,TRBJ1-2,CASSPGQGANYGYTF,TGTGCCAGCAGCCCGGGACAGGGTGCTAACTATGGCTACACCTTC
14,-,TRBV7-6,TRBJ2-1,CASSLDGFYNEQFF,TGTGCCAGCAGCTTAGACGGGTTCTACAATGAGCAGTTCTTC
18,TRBD2,TRBV5-1,TRBJ2-3,CASSPGLAGGPVRDTQYF,TGCGCCAGCAGCCCCGGACTAGCGGGAGGGCCGGTACGAGATACGCAGTATTTT
17,TRBD2,TRBV5-4,TRBJ2-3,CASSSSSGRAWTDTQYF,TGTGCCAGCAGCTCGTCTAGCGGGAGGGCCTGGACAGATACGCAGTATTTT
12,-,TRBV30,TRBJ1-1,CAGSDRNTEAFF,TGTGCCGGATCGGACAGGAACACTGAAGCTTTCTTT
16,TRBD2,TRBV7-6,TRBJ2-1,CASSLGSGGAYNEQFF,TGTGCCAGCAGCCTGGGATCGGGGGGGGCCTACAATGAGCAGTTCTTC
14,-,TRBV27,TRBJ2-5,CASRKTGSGETQYF,TGTGCCAGCCGAAAGACAGGTTCTGGAGAGACCCAGTACTTC
16,-,TRBV18,TRBJ1-5,CASSFVDPRGNQPQHF,TGTGCCAGCTCATTCGTCGACCCGCGGGGCAATCAGCCCCAGCATTTT
14,TRBD1,TRBV3-1/TRBV3-2,TRBJ1-2,CASRPHQGADGYTF,TGTGCCAGCAGACCCCATCAGGGGGCAGATGGCTACACCTTC
16,TRBD2,TRBV9,TRBJ2-2,CASSVGLAGAPGELFF,TGTGCCAGCAGCGTTGGACTAGCGGGAGCTCCCGGGGAGCTGTTTTTT
14,TRBD1,TRBV5-1,TRBJ1-5,CASSLGTGGQPQHF,TGCGCCAGCAGCTTGGGGACAGGAGGTCAGCCCCAGCATTTT
15,TRBD2,TRBV25-1,TRBJ2-3,CASSGASGRQDTQYF,TGTGCCAGCAGTGGTGCTAGCGGGAGACAAGATACGCAGTATTTT
14,-,TRBV4-1,TRBJ2-5,CASSHGTKGETQYF,TGCGCCAGCAGCCATGGGACAAAAGGAGAGACCCAGTACTTC
14,-,TRBV3-1/TRBV3-2,TRBJ1-6,CASSQPRSNSPLHF,TGTGCCAGCAGCCAACCGCGGTCTAATTCACCCCTCCACTTT
16,-,TRBV15,TRBJ2-2,CATSRGSGGGTGELFF,TGTGCCACCAGCAGAGGATCGGGGGGCGGCACCGGGGAGCTGTTTTTT